This T cell receptor beta chain appears in the sequencing data of a study of neoadjuvant anti-PD-1 for oral cavity cancer. Between the trimmed V and J ends, which lost 0 bases and 0 bases, there was a span of 12 bases. CDR1 SGHRS and CDR2 YFSETQ come from the germline V gene. This CDR3 region has 16 residues. The table came from immunoSEQ multiplex PCR; TCRdb's copy has only in-frame clones and leaves some out. The table lists about 39,000 clones, about three quarters of them singletons. The time point here: after neoadjuvant nivolumab, at surgical resection. This TCR came from a person between 40 and 80 years old with oral cavity squamous cell carcinoma. The source was PBMCs, collected after nivolumab (anti-PD-1) treatment. The J gene is TRBJ2-5, the V gene TRBV5-1, with unresolved D. This CDR3 is CASSLDVTGYQETQYF. The CDR3 nucleotides read TGCGCCAGCAGCTTGGATGTTACCGGGTACCAAGAGACCCAGTACTTC.